Presented here are 18 T cell receptor beta chains from one specimen sequenced in a study of early T cells in non-severe SARS-CoV-2 infection. TCRdb independently ran MiXCR on the 5' RACE reads; one entry per CDR3 protein. The sample lists tens of thousands of distinct CDR3 sequences, about 5% seen once, with about 25% in the top ten. The sample comprised whole blood. These receptors came from an adult who was a healthcare worker with PCR-confirmed SARS-CoV-2 infection or an uninfected control (not recorded which).

The chain combines TRBV27 with TRBJ1-2; 7 bases map to TRBD1. Germline loops: CDR1 MNHEY, CDR2 SMNVEV (reference sequence). With 7 bases clipped from V and 4 bases from J, the junction kept 15 bases outside the gene matches. The CDR3 has 16 residues. CDR3 nucleotide sequence: TGTGCCAGCACCCGGAGGGTTGCAACAGGGGCCTATGGCTACACCTTC. Translation: CASTRRVATGAYGYTF.

This clonotype was seen ten or more times. The V call is TRBV30, the J call TRBJ1-5; D unclear. Germline CDR1 GTSNPN, CDR2 SVGIG (reference sequence). The V and J ends lost 4 bases and 0 bases respectively, with 10 bases between them. This CDR3 contains 14 residues. The CDR3 protein is CAWNGANSNQPQHF. The DNA for the CDR3 is TGTGCCTGGAACGGAGCGAATAGCAATCAGCCCCAGCATTTT.

This clonotype was observed many times. The chain employs TRBV10-3 and TRBJ2-3; 8 bases map to TRBD1. The germline V gene encodes CDR1 ENHRY and CDR2 SYGVKD. The CDR3 has 16 amino acids. J gave up 4 bases and V 4 bases, and 10 bases lay outside the gene matches. This chain's CDR3 is CAISGTGMSASDTQYF. CDR3 in DNA: TGTGCCATCAGTGGGACAGGGATGAGTGCATCAGATACGCAGTATTTT.

This clonotype has at least ten counts. The genes are TRBV28 and TRBJ2-7; 7 nucleotides line up with TRBD1. V was clipped by 4 bases and J by 8 bases; unmatched bases: 11. The CDR3 runs to 14 residues. Germline V gene data show CDR1 as MDHEN and CDR2 as SYDVKM. The CDR3 spells CASSSQGPHPQQYF. In nucleotides, the CDR3 is TGTGCCAGCAGTTCACAGGGGCCGCACCCCCAGCAGTACTTC.

Many counts were recorded for this clonotype. This chain links TRBV10-3 with TRBJ2-2, with unresolved D. This CDR3 is built from 13 residues. V lost 0 bases, J lost 5 bases, and 4 bases lay in between. Germline V lookup: CDR1 ENHRY, CDR2 SYGVKD. The CDR3 bases are TGTGCCATCAGTGAGTCGGGAACCGGGGAGCTGTTTTTT. Amino acid sequence: CAISESGTGELFF.

The chain employs TRBV7-2 and TRBJ2-5, with a weak D call TRBD1 (5 bases). The CDR3 is 15 residues long. The V and J ends lost 2 bases and 1 base respectively, with 11 bases between them. Germline V gene lookup returns CDR1 SGHTA and CDR2 FQGNSA. DNA of the CDR3: TGTGCCAGCAGCTTACTGGCAGGGTTCCAAGAGACCCAGTACTTC. Amino acid sequence: CASSLLAGFQETQYF.

This clonotype has ten or more counts. The chain combines TRBV6-1 with TRBJ2-5; possible D gene TRBD2, 6 bases. The CDR3 extends over 13 amino acids. Deletions cut 4 bases from V and 5 bases from J, with 11 bases between. CDR1 is MNHNS and CDR2 is SASEGT in the germline V gene. The CDR3 is CASSGGVTETQYF. In DNA, the CDR3 is TGTGCCAGCAGTGGGGGGGTCACGGAGACCCAGTACTTC.

This clonotype has ten or more counts. The chain recombines TRBV6-5 with TRBJ1-6; 11 bases agree with TRBD1. The junction had 4 bases not matched to a gene; V was cut back by 0 bases and J by 3 bases. CDR1 is MNHEY and CDR2 is SVGAGI in the germline V gene. The CDR3 has 18 amino acids. CDR3 sequence (DNA): TGTGCCAGCAGTTACTCAAGGACAGGGGGCTTCTATAATTCACCCCTCCACTTT. Its protein product is CASSYSRTGGFYNSPLHF.

This clonotype has only a few counts. V is TRBV7-9 and J is TRBJ1-4, with D possibly being TRBD1 (5 bases). V was shortened by 5 bases and J by 0 bases, with 16 bases between the two germline ends. The CDR3 spans 17 residues. Germline loops: CDR1 SEHNR, CDR2 FQNEAQ (reference sequence). In nucleotides, the CDR3 is TGTGCCAGCAGCATGGATGTCAGGGTTGCAACTAATGAAAAACTGTTTTTT. Translating gives CASSMDVRVATNEKLFF.

This clonotype was detected many times. The chain carries TRBV5-1 and TRBJ2-1; 14 bases agree with TRBD2. The trim removed 3 bases at V and 3 bases at J, leaving 11 bases unmatched. There are 19 residues in the CDR3. CDR1 SGHRS and CDR2 YFSETQ come from the germline V gene. This chain's CDR3 is CASSSLPGTSGGHYNEQFF. The CDR3 DNA is TGCGCCAGCAGCTCGTTACCCGGGACTAGCGGGGGACACTACAATGAGCAGTTCTTC. Full variable domain (missing parts from reference TRBV5-1 and TRBJ2-1): KAGVTQTPRYLIKTRGQQVTLSCSPISGHRSVSWYQQTPGQGLQFLFEYFSETQRNKGNFPGRFSGRQFSNSRSEMNVSTLELGDSALYLCASSSLPGTSGGHYNEQFFGPGTRLTVL.

This clonotype was counted many times. The chain couples TRBV18 to TRBJ2-3; D gene unclear. Germline CDR1 KGHSH, CDR2 LQKENI. V was shortened by 0 bases and J by 5 bases, with 6 bases between the two germline ends. The CDR3 loop spans 13 amino acids. The CDR3 sequence: CASSPPFRDTQYF. The CDR3 nucleotides read TGTGCCAGCTCACCACCGTTCCGAGATACGCAGTATTTT.

At least ten counts were recorded for this clonotype. The chain joins TRBV20-1 to TRBJ1-5; TRBD1 matches 7 bases. CDR3 length equals 15 residues. V dropped 5 bases and J dropped 3; count of bases not matched to a gene: 10. The germline gives CDR1 DFQATT, CDR2 SNEGSKA (reference sequence). In DNA form, the CDR3 reads TGCAGTGCTTCCCACCCGGGACAGCTCAATCAGCCCCAGCATTTT. Translation gives CSASHPGQLNQPQHF.

In its sample, this clonotype was seen a few times. V usage is TRBV5-1 and J usage is TRBJ2-3, with 10 positions matching TRBD2. The V and J ends lost 7 bases and 4 bases, in that order; junction bases with no gene match: 9. Germline CDR1 SGHRS, CDR2 YFSETQ. There are 15 residues in the CDR3. For the CDR3, the DNA is TGCGCCAGCGTTAGGCTAGCGGGAGTTCCAGATACGCAGTATTTT. Protein sequence: CASVRLAGVPDTQYF. Using reference TRBV5-1 and TRBJ2-3 for the parts outside the CDR3, the full variable domain is KAGVTQTPRYLIKTRGQQVTLSCSPISGHRSVSWYQQTPGQGLQFLFEYFSETQRNKGNFPGRFSGRQFSNSRSEMNVSTLELGDSALYLCASVRLAGVPDTQYFGPGTRLTVL.

This clonotype was detected many times. This chain links TRBV20-1 with TRBJ2-1; D call uncertain. The CDR3 runs 14 residues. Germline loops: CDR1 DFQATT, CDR2 SNEGSKA (reference sequence). V dropped 0 bases and J dropped 3 bases, with 9 bases sitting between them. CDR3 loop: CSARDMPNYNEQFF. The CDR3 region has the DNA TGCAGTGCTAGAGATATGCCTAACTACAATGAGCAGTTCTTC.

This clonotype was seen at least ten times. V gene TRBV20-1 combines with J gene TRBJ1-1, with D uncertain. Germline-derived CDR1 and CDR2 are DFQATT and SNEGSKA (reference sequence). This CDR3 is built from 13 residues. V gave up 1 base and J gave up 6 bases, with 12 bases separating them. The CDR3 sequence is CSARVYGGAEAFF. In nucleotides, the CDR3 is TGCAGTGCTAGAGTTTACGGTGGCGCTGAAGCTTTCTTT.

This clonotype was seen ten or more times. V gene TRBV20-1 combines with J gene TRBJ1-6; D remains unclear. This CDR3 spans 17 amino acids. Trimming pared 1 base from V and 7 bases from J, leaving 20 bases between. Germline assignment: CDR1 DFQATT and CDR2 SNEGSKA (reference sequence). CDR3 amino acids: CSARGRGSGSKNSPLHF. CDR3 nucleotide sequence: TGCAGTGCTAGAGGAAGAGGGTCCGGGTCGAAAAATTCACCCCTCCACTTT.

This clonotype is large (0.1 to 1%). The rearrangement uses TRBV20-1 and TRBJ1-2, with D hard to call. V gave up 2 bases and J gave up 6 bases, with 13 bases separating them. This CDR3 spans 13 amino acids. From germline, CDR1 is DFQATT and CDR2 SNEGSKA (reference sequence). CDR3 nucleotide sequence: TGCAGTGCTAGAATACCAGCACGTCATGGCTACACCTTC. The encoded protein is CSARIPARHGYTF.

This clonotype showed up many times. Here the CDR3 reads CASSGTSGRRTGELFF. Here the CDR3 DNA reads TGTGCCAGCAGTGGGACTAGCGGGAGGAGAACCGGGGAGCTGTTTTTT. The V call is TRBV2, the J call TRBJ2-2; 14 bases line up with TRBD2. The CDR3 runs to 16 residues. Trimming took 4 bases from V and 5 from J; bases not matched to a gene: 3. CDR1 and CDR2 (germline): SNHLY, FYNNEI. Full variable domain (outside the CDR3, taken from reference TRBV2 and TRBJ2-2): EPEVTQTPSHQVTQMGQEVILRCVPISNHLYFYWYRQILGQKVEFLVSFYNNEISEKSEIFDDQFSVERPDGSNFTLKIRSTKLEDSAMYFCASSGTSGRRTGELFFGEGSRLTVL.